The TCR beta chain under discussion was sequenced for a study of technical replicates of blood from a handful of donors (dated by TCRdb to about 2017). In the case of this clone: Its antigen target is currently unknown. No base quality information exists; no much larger clone differs at one position.

Library preparation was by the immunoSEQ multiplex PCR assay. Imported from immuneACCESS, the table was reduced by TCRdb to in-frame sequences with V and J called. These copies leave out some clones; in studies compared against another copy, an unresolved V gene accounts for under half, and the cause of the remainder is not known. The sample table contains 98,000 or so clones; only one count was recorded for approximately 94% of them. Of the sample, approximately 0.2% falls within the top ten clones. The CDR3 spans 14 residues, from the cysteine through the phenylalanine. Just CDR3 DNA is preserved here, 42 bases in frame from base 1. V is pruned by 6 bases and J by 8 bases, leaving 7 bases of the junction without a gene match. The germline V gene (reference sequence) gives CDR1 as LNHDA and CDR2 as SQIVND.

Material: T cells isolated from PBMCs. Recombination joined TRBV19 with TRBJ1-6; TRBD1 aligns with 7 central bases. The TCR sequence derives from a human donor in good health. The nucleotide sequence is TGTGCCAGTAGGTCAGGGCAGGGGGATTCACCCCTCCACTTT. It specifies CASRSGQGDSPLHF. The full variable domain, completed from the reference TRBV19 and TRBJ1-6 proteins outside the CDR3, reads DGGITQSPKYLFRKEGQNVTLSCEQNLNHDAMYWYRQDPGQGLRLIYYSQIVNDFQKGDIAEGYSVSREKKESFPLTVTSAQKNPTAFYLCASRSGQGDSPLHFGNGTRLTVT.